The 30 T cell receptor beta chains reported below all come from one sample, sequenced in a study of blood T cell repertoires in COVID-19. Libraries were prepared by immunoSEQ multiplex PCR; TCRdb keeps only in-frame clonotypes and omits some of them. In the table there are over 450,000 clones, 89% of which are singletons. The sequenced sample consisted of peripheral blood. The source of these receptors is a man aged 18 to 30 with COVID-19, enrolled during active disease.

The J gene is TRBJ2-2, the V gene TRBV30, with a possible D match to TRBD1 (5 bases). The V gene's germline CDR1 is GTSNPN and CDR2 SVGIG (reference sequence). V dropped 4 bases and J dropped 3 bases, with 9 bases sitting between them. CDR3 size: 13 residues. The CDR3 spells CAWKPRDTGELFF. CDR3 coding DNA: TGTGCCTGGAAGCCCAGGGACACCGGGGAGCTGTTTTTT.

This chain joins TRBV6-5 and TRBJ1-6; TRBD1 aligns across 11 bases. Germline V gives CDR1 MNHEY, CDR2 SVGAGI. The J segment lost 8 bases and the V segment lost 2 bases, leaving 2 bases of the junction unmatched. The CDR3 spans 15 residues. The chain's CDR3 is CASSYMGQGDSPLHF. DNA for the CDR3: TGTGCCAGCAGTTACATGGGACAGGGGGATTCACCCCTCCACTTT.

The chain has TRBV7-6 and TRBJ1-1; weak D call: TRBD1 (5 bases). The CDR3 loop spans 14 amino acids. V was cut by 5 bases and J by 1 base, with 11 bases left in between. The germline CDR1 and CDR2 sequences are SGHVS and FNYEAQ. The DNA for the CDR3 is TGTGCCAGCAGCACCCAGGGCAGGAACACTGAAGCTTTCTTT. It yields the protein CASSTQGRNTEAFF. The variable domain in full, with the rest retrieved from reference TRBV7-6 and TRBJ1-1, is GAGVSQSPRYKVTKRGQDVALRCDPISGHVSLYWYRQALGQGPEFLTYFNYEAQQDKSGLPNDRFSAERPEGSISTLTIQRTEQRDSAMYRCASSTQGRNTEAFFGQGTRLTVV.

The chain joins TRBV3-1 (or the pseudogene TRBV3-2) to TRBJ1-1; D unclear. The CDR3 spans 14 residues. V lost 3 bases to trimming and J lost 2 bases, with 10 bases between them. CDR1 and CDR2 (germline): LGHDT, YNNKEL (reference sequence). The CDR3 sequence: CASSHRSLNTEAFF. The CDR3 region has the DNA TGTGCCAGCAGCCACCGCAGTTTAAACACTGAAGCTTTCTTT.

The rearrangement links TRBV6-5 to TRBJ2-7; D is possibly TRBD2 (5 bases). Germline assignment: CDR1 MNHEY and CDR2 SVGAGI. V lost 6 bases and J 3 bases, leaving 15 bases between the germline ends. CDR3 length: 14 residues. CDR3 region: CASRTGFFDYEQYF. CDR3 sequence (DNA): TGTGCCAGCAGAACGGGATTTTTCGACTACGAGCAGTACTTC.

V gene TRBV12-5 combines with J gene TRBJ2-3; 9 bases are a match to TRBD1. The CDR3 sequence is 14 residues long. CDR1 and CDR2 (germline): LGHNT, FRNRAP. J was trimmed by 6 bases and V by 7 bases; bases with no gene match: 8. CDR3 DNA: TGTGCTAGTGTTCGGGACAGGGTAATTGATACGCAGTATTTT. It encodes CASVRDRVIDTQYF.

The chain uses TRBV9 and TRBJ1-1, with 7 bases identical to TRBD1. CDR1 and CDR2 from the germline V gene are SGDLS and YYNGEE. CDR3 length: 14 amino acids. The ends lost 4 bases at V and 4 bases at J; junction bases unmatched: 7. CDR3 in DNA: TGTGCCAGCAGCAGACAGGGTGGGGGCACTGAAGCTTTCTTT. The encoded protein is CASSRQGGGTEAFF.

The chain uses TRBV10-1 and TRBJ2-1; 9 nucleotides match TRBD2. The V and J ends lost 3 bases and 8 bases, in that order; junction bases with no gene match: 11. The length of the CDR3 is 16 residues. Germline CDR1 is WNHNN and CDR2 is SYGVQD (reference sequence). The CDR3 region is CASSEGAGGILDEQFF. Here the CDR3 DNA reads TGCGCCAGCAGTGAAGGAGCGGGGGGCATATTGGATGAGCAGTTCTTC.

This clone came up once. The chain employs TRBV6-5 and TRBJ2-3; 11 bases fit TRBD2. V was pared by 4 bases and J by 8 bases, with 11 bases of the junction left unmatched. There are 16 residues in the CDR3. The germline V gene encodes CDR1 MNHEY and CDR2 SVGAGI. CDR3 region: CASSSALAGGLSTQYF. The CDR3 nucleotides read TGTGCCAGCAGTTCAGCATTAGCGGGGGGGCTTAGTACGCAGTATTTT.

The J gene is TRBJ2-3, the V gene TRBV10-3; D is uncertain. Trimming removed 3 bases at V and 2 bases at J, with 6 bases between. The CDR3 is 13 residues long. Germline values: CDR1 ENHRY, CDR2 SYGVKD. This CDR3 is CAISDYATDTQYF. The CDR3, as DNA: TGTGCCATCAGTGACTACGCCACAGATACGCAGTATTTT.

This chain uses TRBV18 with TRBJ1-3, with a weak D call TRBD1 (5 bases). The CDR3 runs to 16 residues. CDR1 and CDR2 from the germline V gene are KGHSH and LQKENI. V lost 2 bases, J lost 0 bases, and 11 bases lay in between. Here the CDR3 reads CASSPGAPSSGNTIYF. The CDR3 nucleotides read TGTGCCAGCTCACCAGGGGCGCCTAGCTCTGGAAACACCATATATTTT.

This clone appeared a single time. This rearrangement joins TRBV6-5 to TRBJ1-4; D is unclear. This CDR3 region has 15 residues. Germline CDR1 is MNHEY and CDR2 is SVGAGI. The V and J ends lost 2 bases and 0 bases respectively, with 7 bases between them. The CDR3 is CASSYDLATNEKLFF. The CDR3, as DNA: TGTGCCAGCAGTTACGACTTAGCAACTAATGAAAAACTGTTTTTT.

The rearrangement uses TRBV2 and TRBJ2-2; unclear D gene. CDR1 and CDR2 (germline): SNHLY, FYNNEI. The CDR3 has 16 residues. V lost 2 bases to trimming and J lost 0 bases, with 10 bases between them. The CDR3 coding sequence is TGTGCCAGCAGTGAATGGCAGTTCGCGAACACCGGGGAGCTGTTTTTT. Amino acid sequence: CASSEWQFANTGELFF.

The chain employs TRBV9 and TRBJ1-3; TRBD1 is a possible D gene (6 bases). V was clipped by 3 bases and J by 0 bases, with 10 bases between them. Germline V lookup: CDR1 SGDLS, CDR2 YYNGEE. The CDR3 is 15 residues long. The CDR3 loop reads CASSATGSSGNTIYF. For the CDR3, the DNA is TGTGCCAGCAGCGCAACAGGGAGCTCTGGAAACACCATATATTTT.

This chain joins TRBV11-1 and TRBJ2-6, with D maybe TRBD1 (5 bases). Germline CDR1 reads SGHAT; CDR2 reads FQDESV (reference sequence). The CDR3 length is 16 residues. Deletions cut 3 bases from V and 4 bases from J, with 13 bases between. CDR3 sequence reads: CASSLATGTGANVLTF. In DNA form, the CDR3 reads TGTGCCAGCAGCTTGGCCACAGGCACGGGGGCCAACGTCCTGACTTTC. The whole variable domain, filled in from reference TRBV11-1 and TRBJ2-6, reads EAEVAQSPRYKITEKSQAVAFWCDPISGHATLYWYRQILGQGPELLVQFQDESVVDDSQLPKDRFSAERLKGVDSTLKIQPAELGDSAMYLCASSLATGTGANVLTFGAGSRLTVL.

The gene calls are TRBV7-3 and TRBJ1-2; unclear D gene. The length of the CDR3 is 14 residues. Trimming took off 0 bases at V and 5 bases at J, with 10 bases between the two ends. Germline values: CDR1 SGHTA, CDR2 FQGTGA. The CDR3 nucleotides read TGTGCCAGCAGCTTAACAGTGGCAGATTATGGCTACACCTTC. Amino acid sequence: CASSLTVADYGYTF.

V usage is TRBV7-9 and J usage is TRBJ2-3, with a weak D call TRBD2 (5 bases). V was shortened by 5 bases and J by 2 bases, with 17 bases between the two germline ends. The CDR3 covers 16 residues. Germline V CDR1 and CDR2: SEHNR, FQNEAQ (reference sequence). The CDR3 sequence is CASSVDWERDTDTQYF. The CDR3 DNA sequence: TGTGCCAGCAGCGTGGACTGGGAGAGAGACACAGATACGCAGTATTTT.

This clone was recorded only once. This sequence joins TRBV4-2 and TRBJ2-1, with D possibly matching TRBD2 (6 bases). CDR3 size: 15 residues. Germline assignment: CDR1 LGHNA and CDR2 YNFKEQ. The V end was cut by 0 bases, the J end by 7 bases, with 13 bases between. CDR3 nucleotide sequence: TGTGCCAGCAGCCAAGACGGCGGAGGGAGGAATGAGCAGTTCTTC. Its protein product is CASSQDGGGRNEQFF.

The genes are TRBV30 and TRBJ2-5; 9 bases align to TRBD2. This CDR3 is built from 13 residues. With 6 bases clipped from V and 5 bases from J, the junction kept 7 bases outside the gene matches. Per germline, CDR1 GTSNPN and CDR2 SVGIG (reference sequence). CDR3 DNA sequence: TGTGCCTGCGCGGGGGGGGCAACGGAGACCCAGTACTTC. Residues: CACAGGATETQYF.

The chain carries TRBV11-2 and TRBJ2-2, with 8 bases lining up with TRBD1. Germline CDR1 SGHAT, CDR2 FQNNGV. Trimming took 5 bases from V and 1 from J; bases not matched to a gene: 6. CDR3 size: 16 residues. The CDR3 loop is CASSDPGQVNTGELFF. Here the CDR3 DNA reads TGTGCCAGCAGCGATCCGGGACAGGTGAACACCGGGGAGCTGTTTTTT.

This CDR3 is CAISAGYYGYTF. Written as DNA, the CDR3 is TGTGCCATCAGTGCAGGGTACTATGGCTACACCTTC. The chain employs TRBV10-3 and TRBJ1-2; TRBD1 might be the D (5 bases). V was pared by 4 bases and J by 3 bases, with 6 bases between. Per the germline V gene, CDR1 is ENHRY and CDR2 is SYGVKD. This CDR3 has 12 residues.

This chain links TRBV2 with TRBJ2-1; TRBD2 matches 7 bases. This CDR3 has 16 residues. The junction had 7 bases not matched to a gene; V was cut back by 5 bases and J by 0 bases. CDR1 is SNHLY, CDR2 FYNNEI, per germline. The CDR3 DNA is TGTGCCAGCAGTATTAGAGGCGGGGGCTCCTACAATGAGCAGTTCTTC. Translation gives CASSIRGGGSYNEQFF.

This chain joins TRBV14 and TRBJ2-1, with 7 bases identical to TRBD2. The V and J ends lost 4 bases and 4 bases, in that order; junction bases with no gene match: 4. The CDR3 has 14 amino acids. The germline gives CDR1 SGHDN, CDR2 FVKESK. Here the CDR3 DNA reads TGTGCCAGCAGCCTTTCTAGCGGTTACAATGAGCAGTTCTTC. Its protein is CASSLSSGYNEQFF. The full variable domain, with the rest looked up from reference TRBV14 and TRBJ2-1, is EAGVTQFPSHSVIEKGQTVTLRCDPISGHDNLYWYRRVMGKEIKFLLHFVKESKQDESGMPNNRFLAERTGGTYSTLKVQPAELEDSGVYFCASSLSSGYNEQFFGPGTRLTVL.

The chain is built from TRBV11-2 and TRBJ2-7; D is perhaps TRBD2 (6 bases). In germline, CDR1 is SGHAT, CDR2 FQNNGV. CDR3 size: 16 residues. Trimming stripped 1 base from V and 0 bases from J, with 13 bases between. In nucleotides, the CDR3 is TGTGCCAGCAGCTTAGTGGGCGGGACCAACTCCTACGAGCAGTACTTC. Protein product: CASSLVGGTNSYEQYF.

This rearrangement joins TRBV27 to TRBJ2-7; TRBD1 agrees at 8 bases. Germline loops: CDR1 MNHEY, CDR2 SMNVEV (reference sequence). The CDR3 spans 15 residues. The V segment lost 8 bases and the J segment 7 bases; nucleotides outside the gene matches: 16. The CDR3: CASGPLLDRVGEQYF. CDR3 DNA: TGTGCCAGCGGCCCTCTCCTGGACAGGGTGGGGGAGCAGTACTTC.

The chain joins TRBV6-5 to TRBJ2-5, with unresolved D. Trimming removed 6 bases at V and 5 bases at J, with 13 bases between. CDR3 size: 13 residues. The V gene's germline CDR1 is MNHEY and CDR2 SVGAGI. For the CDR3, the DNA is TGTGCCAGCAGCTACGACACTCTTGAGACCCAGTACTTC. Its translation is CASSYDTLETQYF.

This chain links TRBV6-1 with TRBJ1-2, with a weak D call TRBD1 (5 bases). The CDR3 is 15 residues long. Trimming shortened V by 0 bases and J by 4 bases, and 12 bases separated the two germline ends. Germline V gene data show CDR1 as MNHNS and CDR2 as SASEGT. Here the CDR3 DNA reads TGTGCCAGCAGTGAAGCGGAAAGCCAGGGCTATGGCTACACCTTC. Protein product: CASSEAESQGYGYTF.

The chain carries TRBV24-1 and TRBJ2-1, with D perhaps matching TRBD2 (5 bases). Looked up from germline, CDR1 is KGHDR and CDR2 is SFDVKD. This CDR3 is built from 14 residues. Trimming took 3 bases from V and 9 from J, leaving 14 bases between them. In DNA form, the CDR3 reads TGTGCCACCAGTGATCCGCCATCTCGGGGTGAGCAGTTCTTC. Its translation: CATSDPPSRGEQFF.

The chain employs TRBV7-9 and TRBJ2-3; no reliable D call. The CDR3 covers 13 residues. V lost 7 bases and J lost 0, with 8 bases in between. In germline, CDR1 is SEHNR, CDR2 FQNEAQ (reference sequence). This chain's CDR3 is CASTTYSTDTQYF. The CDR3 region has the DNA TGTGCCAGCACCACCTATAGCACAGATACGCAGTATTTT.

The chain employs TRBV3-1 (or the pseudogene TRBV3-2) and TRBJ2-1; D is perhaps TRBD2 (5 bases). With 3 bases removed from V and 8 bases from J, the gap between germline ends came to 8 bases. Germline CDR1 reads LGHDT; CDR2 reads YNNKEL (reference sequence). The CDR3 extends over 12 amino acids. Written as DNA, the CDR3 is TGTGCCAGCAGCCAGACTAAGGATGAGCAGTTCTTC. Residues: CASSQTKDEQFF.